These T cell receptor beta chains were read from a single sample in a study of early T cells in non-severe SARS-CoV-2 infection. MiXCR, run by TCRdb on the 5' RACE reads, gives a single entry per CDR3 protein. The table lists about 110,000 distinct CDR3 sequences, roughly 12% of them singletons. Sequenced material: whole blood, taken at baseline. The origin of the receptors is an adult who was a healthcare worker with PCR-confirmed SARS-CoV-2 infection or an uninfected control (not recorded which). The CDR3 runs from the conserved cysteine through the conserved F or W. A D gene is named only where the DNA matches it firmly. The size entry is marked missing in some rows and otherwise reads once, few, many or a size class.

v_gene	j_gene	abundance	d_gene	CDR3nt	CDR3aa
TRBV5-1	TRBJ2-1	few	NA	TGCGCCAGCAGCCCGCAGGGGATGAGACGCAATGAGCAGTTCTTC	CASSPQGMRRNEQFF
TRBV19	TRBJ2-7	NA	NA	TGTGCCAGTAGTCCCATGGGGAGCGCCGCCTACGAGCAGTACTTC	CASSPMGSAAYEQYF
TRBV4-1	TRBJ2-1	many	NA	TGCGCCAGCAGCCAAGGGACGGTTTCCTACAATGAGCAGTTCTTC	CASSQGTVSYNEQFF
TRBV20-1	TRBJ1-5	few	NA	TGCAGTGCTAGAGATAGCAATCAGCCCCAGCATTTT	CSARDSNQPQHF
TRBV19	TRBJ1-5	NA	NA	TGTGCCAGCACCCTTCGACGCCTCCTCAGACGAAGCAATCAGCCCCAGCATTTT	CASTLRRLLRRSNQPQHF
TRBV5-5	TRBJ1-1	few	NA	TGTGCCAGCAGCGGGGGGACCCCACGGACTGAAGCTTTCTTT	CASSGGTPRTEAFF
TRBV7-2	TRBJ2-7	many	TRBD2	TGTGCCAGCAGCCCACTATCTAGCGGGGGTAACCAGCAGTACTTC	CASSPLSSGGNQQYF
TRBV5-1	TRBJ2-1	NA	TRBD1	TGCGCCAGCAGCATAAGGGACAGGGGGCGCGATGAGCAGTTCTTC	CASSIRDRGRDEQFF
TRBV12-3/TRBV12-4	TRBJ1-3	few	NA	TGTGCCAGCAGGAGCCTTGGACGGAACTCTGGAAACACCATATATTTT	CASRSLGRNSGNTIYF
TRBV29-1	TRBJ1-4	few	NA	TGCAGCGTTGGAGGGGCAGGGTTGGAAAAACTGTTTTTT	CSVGGAGLEKLFF
TRBV7-8	TRBJ2-3	NA	TRBD2	TGTGCCAGCAGCTTAGGGTGGGCAGCGGGAGTGGGGACAGATACGCAGTATTTT	CASSLGWAAGVGTDTQYF
TRBV15	TRBJ1-2	few	TRBD1	TGTGCCACCAGCAGCCCCGGGACAGGGAGGGCAAACTATGGCTACACCTTC	CATSSPGTGRANYGYTF
TRBV20-1	TRBJ2-6	few	NA	TGCAGTGCTAGGGCTTCTGGGGCCAACGTCCTGACTTTC	CSARASGANVLTF
TRBV25-1	TRBJ1-5	NA	TRBD1	TGTGCCAGCTGGGACAGACATAGCAATCAGCCCCAGCATTTT	CASWDRHSNQPQHF
TRBV6-2/TRBV6-3	TRBJ2-2	many	NA	TGTGCCAGCAGTTACGTGGAGCCGCGAAACACCGGGGAGCTGTTTTTT	CASSYVEPRNTGELFF
TRBV20-1	TRBJ1-2	few	TRBD1	TGCAGTGCTAGAGGGACAGGGGTTAACTATGGCTACACCTTC	CSARGTGVNYGYTF
TRBV5-1	TRBJ1-1	few	TRBD1	TGCGCCAGCAGCACTACAGGGGCGAACACTGAAGCTTTCTTT	CASSTTGANTEAFF
TRBV20-1	TRBJ1-1	few	TRBD1	TGCAGTGCTTTGACAGGGGGCGGCACTGAAGCTTTCTTT	CSALTGGGTEAFF
TRBV5-1	TRBJ1-4	few	TRBD1	TGCGCCAGCAGCCGACAGGGGGTTAATGAAAAACTGTTTTTT	CASSRQGVNEKLFF
TRBV20-1	TRBJ1-1	NA	NA	TGCAGTGCATACGGGGACACTGAAGCTTTCTTT	CSAYGDTEAFF
TRBV19	TRBJ2-2	few	TRBD1	TGTGCCAGTAGTAGGACAGGGGCAACCGGGGAGCTGTTTTTT	CASSRTGATGELFF
TRBV4-1	TRBJ1-4	few	NA	TGCGCCAGCAGCCAAGTCATTAATGAAAAACTGTTTTTT	CASSQVINEKLFF
TRBV20-1	TRBJ2-2	NA	TRBD2	TGCAGTGCTTCCCGGACTAGCGTTAACGCGAACACCGGGGAGCTGTTTTTT	CSASRTSVNANTGELFF
TRBV7-2	TRBJ2-1	few	TRBD2	TGTGCCAGCAGCTTAGGGTCTAGCGGGCCCCCCTACAATGAGCAGTTCTTC	CASSLGSSGPPYNEQFF
TRBV7-3	TRBJ2-1	few	TRBD1	TGTGCCAGCAGCGCCAGGGGGCAGAGGGGCGCGAGGCACAATGAGCAGTTCTTC	CASSARGQRGARHNEQFF
TRBV27	TRBJ1-6	NA	NA	TGTGCCAGCAGTCTGGACCGGTTAGGAAATTCACCCCTCCACTTT	CASSLDRLGNSPLHF
TRBV5-6	TRBJ1-1	NA	NA	TGTGCCAGCAGCTTACAAGCCAGGAACACTGAAGCTTTCTTT	CASSLQARNTEAFF
TRBV6-2/TRBV6-3	TRBJ2-1	few	NA	TGTGCCAGCAGATACCGCGAATCCTACAATGAGCAGTTCTTC	CASRYRESYNEQFF
TRBV7-3	TRBJ2-5	NA	NA	TGTGCCAGCAGCTTCCTCAGGGTCGGGACCCAGTACTTC	CASSFLRVGTQYF
TRBV28	TRBJ2-5	NA	TRBD2	TGTGCCAGCAGTTCGGGACTAGCGGGAGGGCCGAGGAACGAGACCCAGTACTTC	CASSSGLAGGPRNETQYF
TRBV5-1	TRBJ2-5	few	NA	TGCGCCAGCAGCTTGGGGTCTCTAGGCCAGGGGACCCAGTACTTC	CASSLGSLGQGTQYF
TRBV28	TRBJ1-2	NA	TRBD1	TGTGCCAGCAGTGCCGGGACAGGATATGGCTACACCTTC	CASSAGTGYGYTF
TRBV28	TRBJ2-1	NA	NA	TGTGCCAGCAGTCCCCTTGGGGCTAGCGTAGGAAATGAGCAGTTCTTC	CASSPLGASVGNEQFF
TRBV7-9	TRBJ2-1	NA	NA	TGTGCCAGCAGCCTCGCCGGGAGTGGGTTTAGGGTGGGTTTTTACAATGAGCAGTTCTTC	CASSLAGSGFRVGFYNEQFF
TRBV20-1	TRBJ1-2	few	TRBD1	TGCAGTGCTAGAGATCCAGGGGGCGCAGATGGCTACACCTTC	CSARDPGGADGYTF
TRBV5-1	TRBJ2-1	few	TRBD2	TGCGCCAGCAGCCAGAGGACTAGCGGGGACAATGAGCAGTTCTTC	CASSQRTSGDNEQFF
TRBV28	TRBJ2-7	NA	TRBD2	TGTGCCAGCAGCCTTACACCTCAGACCCTAGCGGAGCAATACTTC	CASSLTPQTLAEQYF